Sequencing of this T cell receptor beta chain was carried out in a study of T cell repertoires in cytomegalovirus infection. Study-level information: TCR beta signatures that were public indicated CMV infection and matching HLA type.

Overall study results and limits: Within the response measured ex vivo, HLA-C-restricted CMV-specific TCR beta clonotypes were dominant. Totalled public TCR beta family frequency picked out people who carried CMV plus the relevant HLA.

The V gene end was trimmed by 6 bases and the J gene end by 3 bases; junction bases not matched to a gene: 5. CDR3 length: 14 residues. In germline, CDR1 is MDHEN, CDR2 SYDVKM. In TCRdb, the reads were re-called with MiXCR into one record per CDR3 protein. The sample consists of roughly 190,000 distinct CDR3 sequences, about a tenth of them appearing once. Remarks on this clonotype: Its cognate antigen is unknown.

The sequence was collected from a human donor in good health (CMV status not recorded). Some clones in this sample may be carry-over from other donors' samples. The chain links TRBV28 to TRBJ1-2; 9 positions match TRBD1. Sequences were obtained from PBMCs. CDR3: CASRTGGRDYGYTF. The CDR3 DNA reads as TGTGCCAGCAGAACAGGGGGCCGAGACTATGGCTACACCTTC.